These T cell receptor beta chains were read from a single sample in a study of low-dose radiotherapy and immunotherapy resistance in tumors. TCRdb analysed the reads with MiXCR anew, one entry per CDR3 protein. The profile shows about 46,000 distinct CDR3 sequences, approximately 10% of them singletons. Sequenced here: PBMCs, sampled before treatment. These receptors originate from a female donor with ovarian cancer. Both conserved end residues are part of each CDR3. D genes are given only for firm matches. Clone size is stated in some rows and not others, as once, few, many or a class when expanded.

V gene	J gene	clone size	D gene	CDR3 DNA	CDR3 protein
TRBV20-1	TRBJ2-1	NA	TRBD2	TGCAGTGCTAGGGCGGGACTAGCGGGAAGGGGGTCCTACAATGAGCAGTTCTTC	CSARAGLAGRGSYNEQFF
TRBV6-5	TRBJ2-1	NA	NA	TGTGCCAGCAGTTTCGCCGGCAAAGACAATGAGCAGTTCTTC	CASSFAGKDNEQFF
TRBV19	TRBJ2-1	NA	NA	TGTGCCAGTAGTATGCTCACCGAGGCCTACAATGAGCAGTTCTTC	CASSMLTEAYNEQFF
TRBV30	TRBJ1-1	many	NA	TGTGCCTGGAGTGTACGGGCGAACACTGAAGCTTTCTTT	CAWSVRANTEAFF
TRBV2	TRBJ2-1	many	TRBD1	TGTGCCAGCAGTGAAGGGGGGACAGGCCTCTCCTACAATGAGCAGTTCTTC	CASSEGGTGLSYNEQFF
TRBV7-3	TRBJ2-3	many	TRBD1	TGTGCCAGCAGCTTCTTGGGACAGGGGCATGATACGCAGTATTTT	CASSFLGQGHDTQYF
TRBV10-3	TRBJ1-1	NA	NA	TGTGCCATCAGTGAGGGGGGGCGTATGAACACTGAAGCTTTCTTT	CAISEGGRMNTEAFF
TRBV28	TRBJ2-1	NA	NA	TGTGCCACCCAGACGAGCTCCTACAATGAGCAGTTCTTC	CATQTSSYNEQFF
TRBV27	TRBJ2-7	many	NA	TGTGCCAGCAGGGGGGGAGTAGGGTTCTCCGAGCAGTACTTC	CASRGGVGFSEQYF
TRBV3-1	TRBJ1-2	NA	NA	TGTGCCAGCAGCCAATTACGGGGGAGCTATGGCTACACCTTC	CASSQLRGSYGYTF
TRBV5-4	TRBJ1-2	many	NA	TGTGCCAGCAGCTTGGGGTTGACAGGCCAGGGCGGCTACACCTTC	CASSLGLTGQGGYTF
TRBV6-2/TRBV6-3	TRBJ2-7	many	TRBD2	TGTGCCAGCAGTTTACTAGCGGGGGGGGTCTACGAGCAGTACTTC	CASSLLAGGVYEQYF
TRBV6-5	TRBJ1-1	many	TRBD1	TGTGCCAGCAGCCGCGGACAGGGGAAATATGAAGCTTTCTTT	CASSRGQGKYEAFF
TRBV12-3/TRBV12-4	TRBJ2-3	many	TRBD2	TGTGCCAGCAGTCCCCGCGGGACTAGCAGAAGCACAGATACGCAGTATTTT	CASSPRGTSRSTDTQYF
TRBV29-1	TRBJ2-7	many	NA	TGCAGCGTTGAAGATCCGTCTCTCGGCAGGGCCGAGCAGTACTTC	CSVEDPSLGRAEQYF
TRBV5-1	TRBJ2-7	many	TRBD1	TGCGCCAGCAGCCCTGACAGGGGCCCATACGAGCAGTACTTC	CASSPDRGPYEQYF
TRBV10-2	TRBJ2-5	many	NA	TGCGCCAGCAGTGAGGGCGGTTCGGCCGACCAAGAGACCCAGTACTTC	CASSEGGSADQETQYF
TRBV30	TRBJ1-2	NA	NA	TGTGCCTGGAGTGTTGTCAGGCGGGGCTACACCTTC	CAWSVVRRGYTF
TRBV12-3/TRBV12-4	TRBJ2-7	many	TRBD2	TGTGCCAGCAGCCCCTACTCTAGCGGGGTCTACGAGCAGTACTTC	CASSPYSSGVYEQYF
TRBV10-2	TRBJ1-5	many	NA	TGCGCCAGCAGTGAGGGGCAGAAGTATCAGCCCCAGCATTTT	CASSEGQKYQPQHF
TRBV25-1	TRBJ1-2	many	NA	TGTGCCAGCATGGGAAATAACTATGGCTACACCTTC	CASMGNNYGYTF
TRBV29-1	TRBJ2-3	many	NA	TGCAGCCCCTCGGAGCGTGGTACGCAGTATTTT	CSPSERGTQYF
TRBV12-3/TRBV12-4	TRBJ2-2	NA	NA	NA	CASTPVVGTGELFFF
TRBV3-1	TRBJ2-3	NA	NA	TGTGCCAGCAGCCAGCTAGGCGCAGATACGCAGTATTTT	CASSQLGADTQYF
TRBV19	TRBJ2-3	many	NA	TGTGCCAGTAGTACCGGACAAGATACGCAGTATTTT	CASSTGQDTQYF
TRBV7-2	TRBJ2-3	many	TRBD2	TGTGCCAGCAGCTTCAGCGGGGGGGGCGGGAGCACAGATACGCAGTATTTT	CASSFSGGGGSTDTQYF
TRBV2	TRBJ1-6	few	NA	TGTGCCAGCGTAGGAGGACCGATAAATTCACCCCTCCACTTT	CASVGGPINSPLHF
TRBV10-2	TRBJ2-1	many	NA	TGCGCCAGCAGTGAGGCGAAGAGCTCCTACAATGAGCAGTTCTTC	CASSEAKSSYNEQFF
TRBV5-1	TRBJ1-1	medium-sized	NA	TGTGCCAGCAGCTTGGGTATGAACACTGAAGCTTTCTTT	CASSLGMNTEAFF
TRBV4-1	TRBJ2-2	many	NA	TGCGCCAGCAGCCAAGGGAAAGCGGTTCGTGATTGGGAGCTGTTTTTT	CASSQGKAVRDWELFF
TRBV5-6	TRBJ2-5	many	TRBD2	TGTGCCAGCAGCTTGGGACCCACTAGCGGGGCTTCCCAAGAGACCCAGTACTTC	CASSLGPTSGASQETQYF
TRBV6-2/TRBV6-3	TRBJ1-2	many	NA	TGTGCCAGCATCCAAAGGGGGGCTGGCTATGGCTACACCTTC	CASIQRGAGYGYTF
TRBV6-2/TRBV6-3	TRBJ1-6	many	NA	TGTGCCAGTCGGAATGGGTTGAGCTCCTATAATTCACCCCTCCACTTT	CASRNGLSSYNSPLHF
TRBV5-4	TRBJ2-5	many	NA	TGTGCCAGCAGCCCTCCTGAGGGACAAGAGACCCAGTACTTC	CASSPPEGQETQYF
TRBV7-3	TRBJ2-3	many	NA	TGTGCCAGCAGCCCCCCTGGGTCCTTAGGCACAGATACGCAGTATTTT	CASSPPGSLGTDTQYF
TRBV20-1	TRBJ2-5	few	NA	TGCAGTGCTAGAGTCCAGACAGGTTACCAAGAGACCCAGTACTTC	CSARVQTGYQETQYF
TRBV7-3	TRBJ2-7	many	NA	TGTGCCAGCAGCTTAGAGCCAGGGGGGTCCTACGAGCAGTACTTC	CASSLEPGGSYEQYF
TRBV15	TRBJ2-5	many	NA	TGTGCCACCAGCTCCTGGCCACGGGGACAAGAGACCCAGTACTTC	CATSSWPRGQETQYF
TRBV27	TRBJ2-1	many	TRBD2	TGTGCCAGCAGTAAAGGACTAGCGGGAAGGAATGAGCAGTTCTTC	CASSKGLAGRNEQFF
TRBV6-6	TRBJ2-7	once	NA	TGTGCCAGCAGTTACAGGGGAGATTACGAGCAGTACTTC	CASSYRGDYEQYF
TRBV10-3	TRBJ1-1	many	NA	TGTGCCATCGGCGACAAGGAAGCTTTCTTT	CAIGDKEAFF
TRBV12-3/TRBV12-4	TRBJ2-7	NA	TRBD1	TGTGCCAGCAGTTTAGGCCGGGACAGACACTACGAGCAGTACTTC	CASSLGRDRHYEQYF
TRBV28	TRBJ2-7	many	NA	TGTGCCAGCAGTTTTACAGGGACCATCCCCACCCCCGAGCAGTACTTC	CASSFTGTIPTPEQYF
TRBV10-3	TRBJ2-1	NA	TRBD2	TGTGCCATCAGTGAGTCGGGCGGGAGACTCAATGAGCAGTTCTTC	CAISESGGRLNEQFF
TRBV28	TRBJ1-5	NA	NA	TGTGCCAGCAGAGGTGGAGGGTACAGCAATCAGCCCCAGCATTTT	CASRGGGYSNQPQHF
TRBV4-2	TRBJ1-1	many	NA	TGTGCCAGCAGCCAAGATCGGCCAGGGGCGGGCACTGAAGCTTTCTTT	CASSQDRPGAGTEAFF
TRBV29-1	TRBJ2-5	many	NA	TGCAGCGTCGGAGAGACCCAGTACTTC	CSVGETQYF
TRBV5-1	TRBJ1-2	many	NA	TGCGCCAGCAGCTTGGACGGGACACCGGAACGAGGGGGCTACACCTTC	CASSLDGTPERGGYTF
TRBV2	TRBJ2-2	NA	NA	TGTGCCAGCAGTCACCCCTGGGATAGCGGTTATAGCACCGGGGAGCTGTTTTTT	CASSHPWDSGYSTGELFF
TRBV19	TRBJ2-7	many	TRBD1	TGTGCCAGTAGTTTCGGGACAGCCTCCTACGAGCAGTACTTC	CASSFGTASYEQYF
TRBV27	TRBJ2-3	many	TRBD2	TGTGCCAGCAGTTTCGGGGGACTAGCGGGGGGCCGCACATACCAAACGCAGTATTTT	CASSFGGLAGGRTYQTQYF
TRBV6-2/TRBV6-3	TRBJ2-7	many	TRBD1	TGTGCCAGCAGTTCTCGCCCGGGACAGGGGGCTTACGAGCAGTACTTC	CASSSRPGQGAYEQYF
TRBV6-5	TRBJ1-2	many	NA	TGTGCCAGCGGGGCAGGAGCTAACTATGGCTACACCTTC	CASGAGANYGYTF
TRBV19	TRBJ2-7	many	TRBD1	TGTGCCAGTAGTATGACAGGGGGTCGGGCTCTCAATGAGCAGTACTTC	CASSMTGGRALNEQYF
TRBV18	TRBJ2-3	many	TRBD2	TGTGCCAGCTCACCTCTAGCGGCAGGCGGCACAGATACGCAGTATTTT	CASSPLAAGGTDTQYF
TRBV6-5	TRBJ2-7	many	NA	TGTGCCAGCTTCCCGGGCCAAATCCACGAGCAGTACTTC	CASFPGQIHEQYF
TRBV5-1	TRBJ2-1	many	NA	TGCGCCAGCAGGCTGGAGTTGGGAGAGCAGTTCTTC	CASRLELGEQFF
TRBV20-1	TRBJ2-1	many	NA	TGCAGTGTCTTCAGGGGATGGGACCAATATGAGCAGTTCTTC	CSVFRGWDQYEQFF
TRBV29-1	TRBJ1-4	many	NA	TGCAGCGGGAGGGGATCGGGAAATGAAAAACTGTTTTTT	CSGRGSGNEKLFF